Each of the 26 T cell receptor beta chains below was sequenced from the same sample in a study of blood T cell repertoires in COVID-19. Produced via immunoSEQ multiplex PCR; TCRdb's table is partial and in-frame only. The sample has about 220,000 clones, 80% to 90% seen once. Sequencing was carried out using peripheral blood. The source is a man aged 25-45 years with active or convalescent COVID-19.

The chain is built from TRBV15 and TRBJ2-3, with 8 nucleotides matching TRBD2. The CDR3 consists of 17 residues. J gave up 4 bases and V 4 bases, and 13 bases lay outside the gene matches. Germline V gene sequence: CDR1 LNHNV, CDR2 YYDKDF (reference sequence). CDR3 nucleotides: TGTGCCACCAGCACATCACTAGCGGTTCCTGCACCAGATACGCAGTATTTT. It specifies CATSTSLAVPAPDTQYF.

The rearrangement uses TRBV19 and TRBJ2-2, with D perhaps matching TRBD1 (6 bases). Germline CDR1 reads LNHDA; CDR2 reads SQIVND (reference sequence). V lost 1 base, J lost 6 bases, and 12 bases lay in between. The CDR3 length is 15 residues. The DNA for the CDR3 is TGTGCCAGTAGTATAGGGACAGCTAACGCCGGGGAGCTGTTTTTT. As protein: CASSIGTANAGELFF.

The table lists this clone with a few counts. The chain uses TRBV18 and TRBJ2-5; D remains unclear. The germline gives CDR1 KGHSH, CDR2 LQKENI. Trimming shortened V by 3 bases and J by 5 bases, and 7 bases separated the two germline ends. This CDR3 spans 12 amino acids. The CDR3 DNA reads TGTGCCAGCTCACCGAACTGGGAGACCCAGTACTTC. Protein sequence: CASSPNWETQYF.

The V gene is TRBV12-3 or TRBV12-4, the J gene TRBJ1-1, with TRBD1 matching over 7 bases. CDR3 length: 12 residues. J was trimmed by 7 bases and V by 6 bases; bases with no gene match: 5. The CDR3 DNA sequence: TGTGCCAGCAGACAGGGGTTCGGTGAAGCTTTCTTT. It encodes CASRQGFGEAFF.

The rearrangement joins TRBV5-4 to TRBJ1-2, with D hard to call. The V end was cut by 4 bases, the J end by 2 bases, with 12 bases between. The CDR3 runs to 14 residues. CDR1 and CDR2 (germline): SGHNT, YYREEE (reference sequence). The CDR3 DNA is TGTGCCAGCAGCGCAGGCACGGCCAACTATGGCTACACCTTC. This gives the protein CASSAGTANYGYTF.

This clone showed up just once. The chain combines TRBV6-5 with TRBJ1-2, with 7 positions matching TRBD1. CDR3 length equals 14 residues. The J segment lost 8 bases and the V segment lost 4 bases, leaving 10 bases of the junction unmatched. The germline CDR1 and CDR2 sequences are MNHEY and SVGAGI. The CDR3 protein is CASSSRGESWGYTF. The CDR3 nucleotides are TGTGCCAGCAGTTCCAGGGGGGAAAGCTGGGGCTACACCTTC.

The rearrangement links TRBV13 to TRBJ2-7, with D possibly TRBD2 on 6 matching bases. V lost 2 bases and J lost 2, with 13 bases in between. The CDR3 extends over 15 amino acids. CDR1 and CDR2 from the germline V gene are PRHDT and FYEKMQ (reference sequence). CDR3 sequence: CASSLTPGDAYEQYF. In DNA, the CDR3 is TGTGCCAGCAGCTTAACTCCGGGGGATGCCTACGAGCAGTACTTC.

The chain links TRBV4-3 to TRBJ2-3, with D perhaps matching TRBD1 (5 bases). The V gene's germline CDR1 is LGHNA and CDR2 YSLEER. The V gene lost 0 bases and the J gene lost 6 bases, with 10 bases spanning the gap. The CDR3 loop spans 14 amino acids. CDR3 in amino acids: CASSQEDSLDTQYF. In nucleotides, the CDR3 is TGCGCCAGCAGCCAAGAAGACAGTTTGGATACGCAGTATTTT.

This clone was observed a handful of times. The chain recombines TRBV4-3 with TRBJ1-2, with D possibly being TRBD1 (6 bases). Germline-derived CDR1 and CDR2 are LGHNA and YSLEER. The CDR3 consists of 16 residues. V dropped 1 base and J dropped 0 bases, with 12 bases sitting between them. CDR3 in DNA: TGCGCCAGCAGCCAAGGATCAGGGGATTCTAACTATGGCTACACCTTC. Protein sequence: CASSQGSGDSNYGYTF.

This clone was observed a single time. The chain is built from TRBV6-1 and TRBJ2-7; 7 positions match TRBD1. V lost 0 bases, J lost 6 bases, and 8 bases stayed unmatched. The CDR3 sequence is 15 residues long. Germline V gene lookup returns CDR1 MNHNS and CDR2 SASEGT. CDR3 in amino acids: CASSEAPTGWFEQYF. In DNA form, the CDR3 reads TGTGCCAGCAGTGAAGCCCCGACAGGGTGGTTCGAGCAGTACTTC.

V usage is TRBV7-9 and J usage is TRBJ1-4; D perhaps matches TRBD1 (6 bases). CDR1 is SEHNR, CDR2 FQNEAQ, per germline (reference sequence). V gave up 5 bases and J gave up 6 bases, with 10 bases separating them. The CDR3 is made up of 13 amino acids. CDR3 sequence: CASSPKGDEKLFF. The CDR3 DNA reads TGTGCCAGCAGCCCCAAGGGGGATGAAAAACTGTTTTTT.

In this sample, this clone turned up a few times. CDR3 protein: CAISESESYGYTF. The CDR3 DNA follows: TGTGCCATCAGTGAGTCGGAGAGCTATGGCTACACCTTC. V gene TRBV10-3 combines with J gene TRBJ1-2; D ambiguous. Germline loops: CDR1 ENHRY, CDR2 SYGVKD. The CDR3 is made up of 13 amino acids. Trimming pared 0 bases from V and 4 bases from J, leaving 6 bases between.

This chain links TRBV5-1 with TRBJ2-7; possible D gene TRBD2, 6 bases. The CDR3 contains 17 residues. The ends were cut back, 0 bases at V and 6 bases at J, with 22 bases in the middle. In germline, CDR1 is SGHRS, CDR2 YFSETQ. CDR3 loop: CASSLAPGVVGTGEQYF. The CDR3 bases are TGCGCCAGCAGCTTGGCCCCGGGAGTTGTGGGCACGGGCGAGCAGTACTTC.

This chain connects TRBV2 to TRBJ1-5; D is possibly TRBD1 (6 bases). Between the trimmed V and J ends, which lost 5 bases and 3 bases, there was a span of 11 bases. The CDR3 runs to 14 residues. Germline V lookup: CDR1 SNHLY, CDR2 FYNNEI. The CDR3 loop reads CASSRGQTNQPQHF. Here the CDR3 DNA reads TGTGCCAGCAGTCGAGGACAGACCAATCAGCCCCAGCATTTT.

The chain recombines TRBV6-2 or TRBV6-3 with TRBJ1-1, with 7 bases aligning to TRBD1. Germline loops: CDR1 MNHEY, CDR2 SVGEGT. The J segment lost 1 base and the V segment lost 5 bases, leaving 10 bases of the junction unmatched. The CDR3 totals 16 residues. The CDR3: CASSDFLTGKNTEAFF. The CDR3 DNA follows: TGTGCCAGCAGTGATTTCCTGACAGGGAAGAACACTGAAGCTTTCTTT.

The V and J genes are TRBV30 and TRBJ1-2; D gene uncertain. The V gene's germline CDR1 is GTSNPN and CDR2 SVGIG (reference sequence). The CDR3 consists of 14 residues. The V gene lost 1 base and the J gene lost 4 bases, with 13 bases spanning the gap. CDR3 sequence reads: CAWSAFGSGYGYTF. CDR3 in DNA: TGTGCCTGGAGTGCGTTTGGATCGGGCTATGGCTACACCTTC. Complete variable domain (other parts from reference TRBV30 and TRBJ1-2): SQTIHQWPATLVQPVGSPLSLECTVEGTSNPNLYWYRQAAGRGLQLLFYSVGIGQISSEVPQNLSASRPQDRQFILSSKKLLLSDSGFYLCAWSAFGSGYGYTFGSGTRLTVV.

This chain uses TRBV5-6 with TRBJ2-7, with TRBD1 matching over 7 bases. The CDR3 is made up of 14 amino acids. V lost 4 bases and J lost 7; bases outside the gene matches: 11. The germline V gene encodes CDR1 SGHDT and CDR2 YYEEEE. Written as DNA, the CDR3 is TGTGCCAGCAGCCCCCGACAGGGTGTGAGTGAGCAGTACTTC. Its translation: CASSPRQGVSEQYF.

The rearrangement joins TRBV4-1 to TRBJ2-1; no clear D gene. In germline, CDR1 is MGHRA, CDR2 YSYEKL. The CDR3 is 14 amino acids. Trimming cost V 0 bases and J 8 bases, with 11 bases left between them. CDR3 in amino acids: CASSQEGSQDEQFF. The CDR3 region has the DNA TGCGCCAGCAGCCAAGAAGGTAGTCAGGATGAGCAGTTCTTC.

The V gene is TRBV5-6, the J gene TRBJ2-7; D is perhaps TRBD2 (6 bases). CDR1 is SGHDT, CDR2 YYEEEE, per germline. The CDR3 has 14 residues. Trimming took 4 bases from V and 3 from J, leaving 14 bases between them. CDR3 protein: CASSLSLRDYEQYF. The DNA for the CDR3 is TGTGCCAGCAGCCTGTCCTTGCGGGACTACGAGCAGTACTTC. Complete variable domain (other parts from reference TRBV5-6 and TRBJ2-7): DAGVTQSPTHLIKTRGQQVTLRCSPKSGHDTVSWYQQALGQGPQFIFQYYEEEERQRGNFPDRFSGHQFPNYSSELNVNALLLGDSALYLCASSLSLRDYEQYFGPGTRLTVT.

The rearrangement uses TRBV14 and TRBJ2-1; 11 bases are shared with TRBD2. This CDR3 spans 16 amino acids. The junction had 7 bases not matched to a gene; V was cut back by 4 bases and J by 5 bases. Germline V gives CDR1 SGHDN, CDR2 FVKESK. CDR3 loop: CASSRELAGENNEQFF. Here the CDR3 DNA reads TGTGCCAGCAGCCGGGAACTAGCGGGAGAAAACAATGAGCAGTTCTTC.

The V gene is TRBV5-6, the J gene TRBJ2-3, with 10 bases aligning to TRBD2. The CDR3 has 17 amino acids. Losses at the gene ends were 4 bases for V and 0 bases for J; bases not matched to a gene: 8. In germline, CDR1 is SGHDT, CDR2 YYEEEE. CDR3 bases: TGTGCCAGCAGCCAATACGGGACTAGCGACAGCACAGATACGCAGTATTTT. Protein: CASSQYGTSDSTDTQYF.

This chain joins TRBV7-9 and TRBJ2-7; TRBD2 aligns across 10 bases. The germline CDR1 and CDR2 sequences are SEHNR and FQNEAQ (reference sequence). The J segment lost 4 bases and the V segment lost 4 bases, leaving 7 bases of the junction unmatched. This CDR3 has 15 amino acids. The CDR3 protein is CASSSGLATQYEQYF. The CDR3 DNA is TGTGCCAGCAGCTCGGGACTAGCGACTCAATACGAGCAGTACTTC.

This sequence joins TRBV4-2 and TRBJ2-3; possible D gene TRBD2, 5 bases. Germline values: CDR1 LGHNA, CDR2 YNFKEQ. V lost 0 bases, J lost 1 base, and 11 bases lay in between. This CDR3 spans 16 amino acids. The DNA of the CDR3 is TGTGCCAGCAGCCAAGATCGGGGTGGGGGCACAGATACGCAGTATTTT. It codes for CASSQDRGGGTDTQYF.

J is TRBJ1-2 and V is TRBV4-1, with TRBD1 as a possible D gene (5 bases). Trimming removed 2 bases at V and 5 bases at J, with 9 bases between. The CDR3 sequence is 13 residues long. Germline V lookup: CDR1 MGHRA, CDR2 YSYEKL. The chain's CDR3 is CASSQQGLYGYTF. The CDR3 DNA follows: TGCGCCAGCAGCCAACAGGGTTTATATGGCTACACCTTC.

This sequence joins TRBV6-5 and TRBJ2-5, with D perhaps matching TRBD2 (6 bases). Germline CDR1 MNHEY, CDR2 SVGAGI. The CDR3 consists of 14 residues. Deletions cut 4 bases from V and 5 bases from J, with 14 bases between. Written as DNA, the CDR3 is TGTGCCAGCAGTTTCTTCCGGAGGGCGGAGACCCAGTACTTC. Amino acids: CASSFFRRAETQYF.

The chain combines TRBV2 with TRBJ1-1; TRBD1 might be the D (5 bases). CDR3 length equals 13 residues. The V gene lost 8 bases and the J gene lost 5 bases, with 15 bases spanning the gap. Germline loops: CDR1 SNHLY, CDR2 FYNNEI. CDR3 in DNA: TGTGCCAGCTCCACAGGAGGGGCAACTGAAGCTTTCTTT. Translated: CASSTGGATEAFF. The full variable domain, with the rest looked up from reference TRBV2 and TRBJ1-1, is EPEVTQTPSHQVTQMGQEVILRCVPISNHLYFYWYRQILGQKVEFLVSFYNNEISEKSEIFDDQFSVERPDGSNFTLKIRSTKLEDSAMYFCASSTGGATEAFFGQGTRLTVV.